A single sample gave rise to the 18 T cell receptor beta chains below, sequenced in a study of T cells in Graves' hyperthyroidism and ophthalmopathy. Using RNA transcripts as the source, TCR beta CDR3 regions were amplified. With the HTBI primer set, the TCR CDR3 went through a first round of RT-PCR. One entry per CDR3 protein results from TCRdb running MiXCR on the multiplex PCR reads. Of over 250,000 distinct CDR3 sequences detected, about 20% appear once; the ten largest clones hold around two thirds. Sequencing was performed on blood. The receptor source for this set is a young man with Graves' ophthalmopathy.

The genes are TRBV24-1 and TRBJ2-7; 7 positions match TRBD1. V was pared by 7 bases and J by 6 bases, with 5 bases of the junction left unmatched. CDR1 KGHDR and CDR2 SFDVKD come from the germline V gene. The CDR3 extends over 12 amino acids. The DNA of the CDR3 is TGTGCCACCAGGGGACAGCTTGGCGAGCAGTACTTC. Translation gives CATRGQLGEQYF.

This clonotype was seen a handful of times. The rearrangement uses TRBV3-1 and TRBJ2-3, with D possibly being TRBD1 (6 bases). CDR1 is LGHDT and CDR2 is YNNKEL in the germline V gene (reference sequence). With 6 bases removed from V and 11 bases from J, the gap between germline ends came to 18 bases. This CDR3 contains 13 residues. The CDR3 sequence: CASRGGVGRRQYF. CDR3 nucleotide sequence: TGTGCCAGCAGAGGGGGTGTAGGCAGGAGGCAGTATTTT.

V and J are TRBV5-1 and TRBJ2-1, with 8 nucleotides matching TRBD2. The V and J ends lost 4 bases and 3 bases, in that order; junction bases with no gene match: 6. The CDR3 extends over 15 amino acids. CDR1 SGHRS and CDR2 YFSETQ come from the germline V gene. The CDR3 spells CASSGSGSGYNEQFF. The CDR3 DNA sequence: TGCGCCAGCAGCGGGAGCGGGAGTGGCTACAATGAGCAGTTCTTC.

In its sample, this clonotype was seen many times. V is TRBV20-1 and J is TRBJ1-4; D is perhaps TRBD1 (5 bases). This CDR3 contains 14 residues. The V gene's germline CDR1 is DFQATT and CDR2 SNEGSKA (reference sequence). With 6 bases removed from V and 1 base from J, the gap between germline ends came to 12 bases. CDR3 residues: CSAQRGVTNEKLFF. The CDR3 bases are TGCAGTGCACAACGGGGGGTAACTAATGAAAAACTGTTTTTT.

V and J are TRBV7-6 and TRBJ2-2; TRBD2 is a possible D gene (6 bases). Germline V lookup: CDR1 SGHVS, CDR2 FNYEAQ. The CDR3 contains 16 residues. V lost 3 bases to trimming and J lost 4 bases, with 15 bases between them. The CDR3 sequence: CASSLGNSGTTGELFF. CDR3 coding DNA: TGTGCCAGCAGCTTGGGGAATAGCGGAACCACCGGGGAGCTGTTTTTT.

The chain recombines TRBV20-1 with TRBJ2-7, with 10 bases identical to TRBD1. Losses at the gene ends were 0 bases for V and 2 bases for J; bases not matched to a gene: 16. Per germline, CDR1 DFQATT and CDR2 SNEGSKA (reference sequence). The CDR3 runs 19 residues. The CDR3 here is CSARDFYPQGQGIPYEQYF. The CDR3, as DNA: TGCAGTGCTAGAGATTTTTATCCCCAGGGACAGGGGATTCCCTACGAGCAGTACTTC.

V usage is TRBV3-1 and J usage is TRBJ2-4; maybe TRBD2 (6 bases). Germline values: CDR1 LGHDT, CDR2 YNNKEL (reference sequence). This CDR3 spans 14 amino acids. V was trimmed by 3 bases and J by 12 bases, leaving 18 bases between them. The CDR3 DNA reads TGTGCCAGCAGCCATCCTGGGGACGGGGGTGGTCAGTACTTC. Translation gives CASSHPGDGGGQYF.

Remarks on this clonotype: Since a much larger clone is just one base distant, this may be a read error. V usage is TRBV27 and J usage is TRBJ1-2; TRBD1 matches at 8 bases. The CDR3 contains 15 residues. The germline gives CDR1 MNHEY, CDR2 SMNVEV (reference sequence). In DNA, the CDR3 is TGTGCCAGCAATTTAGAAGGACAGGGCGGGTATGGCTACACCTTC. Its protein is CASNLEGQGGYGYTF.

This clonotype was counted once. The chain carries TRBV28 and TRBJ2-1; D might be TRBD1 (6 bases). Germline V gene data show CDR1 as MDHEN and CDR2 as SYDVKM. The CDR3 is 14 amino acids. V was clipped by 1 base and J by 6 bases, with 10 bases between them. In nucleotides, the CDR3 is TGTGCCAGCAGTTTATTAACAGGGAGCAATGAGCAGTTCTTC. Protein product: CASSLLTGSNEQFF.

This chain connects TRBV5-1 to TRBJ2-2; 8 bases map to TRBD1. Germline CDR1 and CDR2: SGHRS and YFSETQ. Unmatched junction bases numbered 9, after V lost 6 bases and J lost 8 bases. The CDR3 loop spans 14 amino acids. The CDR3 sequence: CASTTDRVIGELFF. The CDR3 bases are TGCGCCAGCACTACGGACAGGGTGATAGGGGAGCTGTTTTTT.

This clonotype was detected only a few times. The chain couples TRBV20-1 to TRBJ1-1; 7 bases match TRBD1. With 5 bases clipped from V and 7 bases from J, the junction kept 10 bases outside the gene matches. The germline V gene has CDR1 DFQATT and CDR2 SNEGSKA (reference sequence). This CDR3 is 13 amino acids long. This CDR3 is CSAPVGDRLEAFF. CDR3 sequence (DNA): TGCAGTGCTCCCGTGGGGGACAGACTTGAAGCTTTCTTT.

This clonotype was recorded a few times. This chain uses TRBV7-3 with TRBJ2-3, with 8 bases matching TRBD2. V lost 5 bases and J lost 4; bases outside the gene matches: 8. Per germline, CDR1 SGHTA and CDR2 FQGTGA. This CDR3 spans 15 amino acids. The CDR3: CASSPEAGAPDTQYF. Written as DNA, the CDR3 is TGTGCCAGCAGCCCTGAAGCGGGAGCGCCAGATACGCAGTATTTT.

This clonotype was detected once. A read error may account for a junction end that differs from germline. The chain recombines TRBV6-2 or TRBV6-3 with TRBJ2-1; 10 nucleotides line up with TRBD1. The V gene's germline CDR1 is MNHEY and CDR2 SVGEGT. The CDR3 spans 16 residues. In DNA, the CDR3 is TGTACCAGCAGTGTAAATCCGGGACAGGGGTTGGATGAGCAGTTCTTC. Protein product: CTSSVNPGQGLDEQFF.

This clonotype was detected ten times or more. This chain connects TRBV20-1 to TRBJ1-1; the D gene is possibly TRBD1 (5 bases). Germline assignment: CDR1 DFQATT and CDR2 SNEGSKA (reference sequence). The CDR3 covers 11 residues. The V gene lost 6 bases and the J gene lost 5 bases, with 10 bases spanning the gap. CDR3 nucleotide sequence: TGCAGTGCCGCGGGGGGGACTGAAGCTTTCTTT. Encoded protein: CSAAGGTEAFF.

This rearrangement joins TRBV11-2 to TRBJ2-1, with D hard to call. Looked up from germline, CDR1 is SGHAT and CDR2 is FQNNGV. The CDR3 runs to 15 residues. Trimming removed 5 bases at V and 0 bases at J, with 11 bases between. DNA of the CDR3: TGTGCCAGCAGCCCTATCGCGAACTCCTACAATGAGCAGTTCTTC. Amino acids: CASSPIANSYNEQFF.

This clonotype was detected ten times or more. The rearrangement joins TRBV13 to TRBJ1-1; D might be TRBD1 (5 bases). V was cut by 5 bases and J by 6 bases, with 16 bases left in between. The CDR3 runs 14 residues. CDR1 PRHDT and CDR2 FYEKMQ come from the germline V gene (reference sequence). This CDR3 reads CASSVLTGRAEAFF. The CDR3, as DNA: TGTGCCAGCAGCGTATTAACAGGTCGGGCTGAAGCTTTCTTT.

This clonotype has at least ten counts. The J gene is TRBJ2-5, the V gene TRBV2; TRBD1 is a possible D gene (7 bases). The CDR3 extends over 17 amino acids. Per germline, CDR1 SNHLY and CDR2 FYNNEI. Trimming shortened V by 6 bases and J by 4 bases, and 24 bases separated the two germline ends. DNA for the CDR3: TGTGCCAGCAGAGCGCTTCCAGGGGGGCGAGAGCGAGAGACCCAGTACTTC. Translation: CASRALPGGRERETQYF. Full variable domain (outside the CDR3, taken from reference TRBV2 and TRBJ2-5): EPEVTQTPSHQVTQMGQEVILRCVPISNHLYFYWYRQILGQKVEFLVSFYNNEISEKSEIFDDQFSVERPDGSNFTLKIRSTKLEDSAMYFCASRALPGGRERETQYFGPGTRLLVL.

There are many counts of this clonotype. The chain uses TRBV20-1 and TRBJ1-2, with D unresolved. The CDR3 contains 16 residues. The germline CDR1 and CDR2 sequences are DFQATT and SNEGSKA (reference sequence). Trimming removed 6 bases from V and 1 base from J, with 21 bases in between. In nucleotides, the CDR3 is TGCAGTGCAAAGACACCGATAGGGTCCCTTAACTATGGCTACACCTTC. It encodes CSAKTPIGSLNYGYTF.